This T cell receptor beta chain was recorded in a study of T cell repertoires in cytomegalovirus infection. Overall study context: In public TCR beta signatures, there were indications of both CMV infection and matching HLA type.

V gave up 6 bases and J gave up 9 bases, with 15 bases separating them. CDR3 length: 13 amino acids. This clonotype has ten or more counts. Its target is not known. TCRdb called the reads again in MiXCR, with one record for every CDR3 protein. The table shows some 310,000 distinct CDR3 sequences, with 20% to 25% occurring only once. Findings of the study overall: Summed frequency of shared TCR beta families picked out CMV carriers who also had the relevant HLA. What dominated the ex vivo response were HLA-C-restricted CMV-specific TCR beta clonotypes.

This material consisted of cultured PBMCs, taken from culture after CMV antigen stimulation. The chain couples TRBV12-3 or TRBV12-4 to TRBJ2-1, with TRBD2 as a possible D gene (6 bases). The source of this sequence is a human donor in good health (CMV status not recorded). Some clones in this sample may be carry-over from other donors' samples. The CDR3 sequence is CASRTSPGLEQFF. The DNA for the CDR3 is TGTGCCAGCAGGACCTCCCCGGGACTTGAGCAGTTCTTC.